The rows below give T cell receptor beta chains drawn from one sample of a study of blood T cell repertoires in COVID-19. Libraries were prepared by immunoSEQ multiplex PCR; TCRdb keeps only in-frame clonotypes and omits some of them. Among roughly 97,000 clones, roughly nine tenths were seen once, and the ten largest hold approximately 5.5%. Sequenced input: peripheral blood. All receptors derive from a human donor in a cohort sampled during active COVID-19. CDR3s include the opening cysteine and the closing phenylalanine or tryptophan. The D gene is left open where the match is weak.

d_call: -
v_call: TRBV30
cdr3_aa: CAGQLGELFF

d_call: TRBD1
v_call: TRBV6-6
cdr3_aa: CASSYWGQGQTQYF

d_call: TRBD1
v_call: TRBV19
cdr3_aa: CASATGVHEQFF

d_call: TRBD2
v_call: TRBV25-1
cdr3_aa: CASSEREGLYEQYF

d_call: -
v_call: TRBV12-3/TRBV12-4
cdr3_aa: CASSLTGNTEAFF

d_call: -
v_call: TRBV23-1
cdr3_aa: CASSQMAGHDNEQFF

d_call: -
v_call: TRBV5-6
cdr3_aa: CASSSTASYEQYF

d_call: -
v_call: TRBV12-3/TRBV12-4
cdr3_aa: CASSHRVTEAFF

d_call: TRBD1
v_call: TRBV7-2
cdr3_aa: CASSPKGAREGYGYTF

d_call: TRBD1
v_call: TRBV18
cdr3_aa: CASSPLGTAPETQYF

d_call: TRBD2
v_call: TRBV5-1
cdr3_aa: CASSHLPGLAGGSTDTQYF

d_call: TRBD1
v_call: TRBV6-5
cdr3_aa: CASSYSGTGDEQYF

d_call: TRBD1
v_call: TRBV5-5
cdr3_aa: CASSLDRGPYNEQFF

d_call: -
v_call: TRBV28
cdr3_aa: CASSPGGAYNQPQHF

d_call: -
v_call: TRBV19
cdr3_aa: CASSIVIPGELFF

d_call: -
v_call: TRBV4-3
cdr3_aa: CASSPLKTGPNTGELFF

d_call: -
v_call: TRBV5-6
cdr3_aa: CASTLQAGYVDGYTF

d_call: -
v_call: TRBV28
cdr3_aa: CASSPPGIGSPLHF

d_call: TRBD2
v_call: TRBV5-1
cdr3_aa: CASSPTKVASGNYNEQFF

d_call: TRBD1
v_call: TRBV5-8
cdr3_aa: CASSPRTGMNYGYTF